This T cell receptor (beta chain) was obtained from a study of human thymus T cells. Trimming removed 1 base at V and 0 bases at J, with 10 bases between. The CDR3 loop spans 15 amino acids. CDR1 and CDR2 (germline): MNHNS, SASEGT. Blood DNA came from all available leukocytes, not a fixed cell number. Profiled with immunoSEQ multiplex PCR; TCRdb holds only in-frame clones, not every one. The repertoire holds just over 45,000 clones, approximately 95% seen once, with about 0.17% in the top ten. Sequenced input: blood. This chain links TRBV6-1 with TRBJ2-7, with TRBD2 as a possible D gene (6 bases). This sequence originates from a girl less than two years old with a congenital heart defect but otherwise immunologically healthy. Here the CDR3 reads CASSEEAGSSYEQYF. The CDR3 region has the DNA TGTGCCAGCAGTGAAGAAGCGGGTAGCTCCTACGAGCAGTACTTC.